This T cell receptor beta chain was sequenced during a study of blood T cell repertoires in COVID-19. Study in general: The United States, Italy and Spain provided the acute and convalescent COVID-19 samples. T cells, B-cell-depleted T cells, or PBMCs supplied cDNA or gDNA.

In the original workflow: Nucleated cell counts were estimated from reference gene primer amplification. Clones were read by immunoSEQ multiplex PCR, and TCRdb kept only the in-frame ones, dropping some. V and J calls and clone size are those listed in that table; D and trimming were worked out from the DNA. The table includes a few hundred thousand clones, approximately 90% detected once. The CDR3 spans 14 residues. Germline assignment: CDR1 SGHKS and CDR2 YYEKEE (reference sequence). V was cut by 4 bases and J by 10 bases, with 15 bases left in between. The chain couples TRBV5-5 to TRBJ1-6, with a possible D match to TRBD1 (5 bases). The sequenced sample was peripheral blood. The sequence came from a man aged 55 to 70 who had recovered from COVID-19. The CDR3 here is CASSRGGVGSPLHF. CDR3 DNA: TGTGCCAGCAGCCGGGGGGGTGTGGGGTCACCCCTCCACTTT.